This section outlines one TCR beta chain sequence together with its context. Its antigen is unidentified. CDR3 length: 17 residues. Trimming took 3 bases from V and 0 from J; bases not matched to a gene: 8. Per germline, CDR1 LGHNA and CDR2 YNFKEQ. The assay was immunoSEQ multiplex PCR, and TCRdb's table has in-frame clones only and misses some. The sample records roughly 24,000 clones, around 93% being singletons. The sample comes from a study of T cells in localized non-small cell lung cancer. Study-wide results and limits: In uninvolved adjacent lung, T cell clonality reached its highest value, exceeding tumor. An association was observed between higher blood T cell density and longer overall survival. Owing to sequencing of a solitary tumor region, heterogeneity cannot be discounted. A median of 57 clones ranked among the top 100 in tumor appeared in adjacent lung.

This material consisted of peripheral blood, taken before any cancer treatment. The chain uses TRBV4-2 and TRBJ1-1, with 9 bases aligning to TRBD1. The TCR was taken from a female donor older than 55 with stage II squamous cell lung carcinoma. CDR3 sequence: CASSHASGTGMNTEAFF. CDR3 coding DNA: TGTGCCAGCAGCCATGCCTCCGGGACAGGGATGAACACTGAAGCTTTCTTT.